What follows are 21 T cell receptor beta chains derived from one specimen sequenced in a study of blood T cell repertoires in COVID-19. TCRdb keeps only in-frame clones here, not all; method: immunoSEQ multiplex PCR. The sample lists about 200,000 clones, around 92% occurring once. Sequenced input: PBMCs or T cells enriched from blood (not recorded which). All receptors derive from a woman between 18 and 29 years old who had recovered from COVID-19.

The J gene is TRBJ2-1, the V gene TRBV30; 8 bases agree with TRBD2. With 2 bases clipped from V and 4 bases from J, the junction kept 4 bases outside the gene matches. The germline V gene has CDR1 GTSNPN and CDR2 SVGIG (reference sequence). This CDR3 is built from 14 residues. The CDR3 DNA follows: TGTGCCTGGAGTACAGTAGCGGGGTACAATGAGCAGTTCTTC. It codes for CAWSTVAGYNEQFF.

V usage is TRBV10-1 and J usage is TRBJ2-1; 7 nucleotides agree with TRBD2. CDR1 and CDR2 (germline): WNHNN, SYGVQD (reference sequence). The CDR3 totals 17 residues. With V trimmed by 4 bases and J by 2 bases, 11 bases remained unmatched. The CDR3 DNA reads TGCGCCAGCAGTGCTTCCAGCGGGGAATCCGCCTACAATGAGCAGTTCTTC. Protein: CASSASSGESAYNEQFF.

The chain carries TRBV5-1 and TRBJ2-3; the match to TRBD1 covers 7 bases. CDR3 length: 19 residues. Trimming at V came to 1 base and at J to 0 bases, leaving 14 bases not matched to a gene. Per the germline V gene, CDR1 is SGHRS and CDR2 is YFSETQ. The CDR3 DNA sequence: TGCGCCAGCAGCTTGCGGACAGGCCCTCAACTTTCTAGCACAGATACGCAGTATTTT. Its translation is CASSLRTGPQLSSTDTQYF. Using reference TRBV5-1 and TRBJ2-3 for the parts outside the CDR3, the full variable domain is KAGVTQTPRYLIKTRGQQVTLSCSPISGHRSVSWYQQTPGQGLQFLFEYFSETQRNKGNFPGRFSGRQFSNSRSEMNVSTLELGDSALYLCASSLRTGPQLSSTDTQYFGPGTRLTVL.

The V and J genes are TRBV9 and TRBJ2-7, with 9 nucleotides matching TRBD1. The CDR3 has 15 residues. The V segment lost 0 bases and the J segment 1 base; nucleotides outside the gene matches: 2. CDR1 and CDR2 (germline): SGDLS, YYNGEE. CDR3 loop: CASSVGGTGSYEQYF. The CDR3 DNA follows: TGTGCCAGCAGCGTAGGAGGGACAGGGTCCTACGAGCAGTACTTC.

In its sample, this clone was seen once. J is TRBJ1-4 and V is TRBV7-8; D possibly corresponds to TRBD1 (6 bases). Trimming stripped 5 bases from V and 4 bases from J, with 17 bases between. CDR1 and CDR2 (germline): SGHVS, FQNEAQ. The CDR3 spans 16 residues. DNA of the CDR3: TGTGCCAGCAGCCCGACGGGGGGCGCGATTAATGAAAAACTGTTTTTT. Encoded protein: CASSPTGGAINEKLFF.

This sequence joins TRBV29-1 and TRBJ2-2; D is perhaps TRBD1 (5 bases). The V end was cut by 2 bases, the J end by 4 bases, with 5 bases between. The V gene's germline CDR1 is SQVTM and CDR2 ANQGSEA. CDR3 length: 12 amino acids. CDR3 sequence (DNA): TGCAGCGTTGAAAGGGGCACCGGGGAGCTGTTTTTT. This gives the protein CSVERGTGELFF.

This chain's CDR3 is CASSEAAGWYEQYF. Here the CDR3 DNA reads TGTGCCAGCAGTGAAGCGGCAGGGTGGTACGAGCAGTACTTC. The V gene is TRBV6-1, the J gene TRBJ2-7, with TRBD1 as a possible D gene (5 bases). Germline CDR1 reads MNHNS; CDR2 reads SASEGT. The CDR3 contains 14 residues. Deletions cut 0 bases from V and 4 bases from J, with 10 bases between.

The chain recombines TRBV24-1 with TRBJ2-3, with 12 nucleotides matching TRBD2. The V gene's germline CDR1 is KGHDR and CDR2 SFDVKD. CDR3 length equals 17 residues. V lost 5 bases and J lost 5; bases outside the gene matches: 10. CDR3 residues: CATSGLRLAGDVDTQYF. CDR3 nucleotide sequence: TGTGCCACCAGTGGCTTACGACTAGCGGGGGATGTAGATACGCAGTATTTT.

The chain couples TRBV29-1 to TRBJ2-7, with a tentative D call TRBD1 (6 bases). The CDR3 spans 12 residues. Germline CDR1 SQVTM, CDR2 ANQGSEA. V was trimmed by 5 bases and J by 1 base, leaving 9 bases between them. CDR3 DNA sequence: TGCAGCGTTTCCAGGGGTTCCTACGAGCAGTACTTC. Translation gives CSVSRGSYEQYF.

The chain carries TRBV6-5 and TRBJ2-7, with D perhaps TRBD1 (6 bases). CDR1 is MNHEY, CDR2 SVGAGI, per germline. The CDR3 is made up of 15 amino acids. V lost 5 bases and J 0 bases, leaving 14 bases between the germline ends. The CDR3 sequence is CASSRQGRNSYEQYF. CDR3 in DNA: TGTGCCAGCAGTCGCCAGGGGAGAAACTCCTACGAGCAGTACTTC.

The table lists this clone with a count of one. The chain carries TRBV7-9 and TRBJ1-1; D uncertain. Trimming pared 3 bases from V and 0 bases from J, leaving 11 bases between. CDR1 and CDR2 from the germline V gene are SEHNR and FQNEAQ (reference sequence). This CDR3 spans 15 amino acids. CDR3 amino acids: CASSFLTLVNTEAFF. In DNA form, the CDR3 reads TGTGCCAGCAGCTTCCTCACTCTCGTGAACACTGAAGCTTTCTTT. Full variable domain (outside the CDR3, taken from reference TRBV7-9 and TRBJ1-1): DTGVSQNPRHKITKRGQNVTFRCDPISEHNRLYWYRQTLGQGPEFLTYFQNEAQLEKSRLLSDRFSAERPKGSFSTLEIQRTEQGDSAMYLCASSFLTLVNTEAFFGQGTRLTVV.

The rearrangement uses TRBV13 and TRBJ2-7, with TRBD2 identical over 7 bases. CDR3 size: 15 residues. The germline V gene encodes CDR1 PRHDT and CDR2 FYEKMQ (reference sequence). Trimming at V came to 1 base and at J to 1 base, leaving 4 bases not matched to a gene. CDR3 loop: CASSLAAGSSYEQYF. The CDR3 coding sequence is TGTGCCAGCAGCTTAGCAGCGGGGTCATCCTACGAGCAGTACTTC.

This clone was seen a few times. The chain recombines TRBV3-1 (or the pseudogene TRBV3-2) with TRBJ2-2, with TRBD2 identical over 10 bases. CDR1 is LGHDT and CDR2 is YNNKEL in the germline V gene (reference sequence). J gave up 6 bases and V 1 base, and 5 bases lay outside the gene matches. This CDR3 is 16 amino acids long. This CDR3 is CASSQVTAGGPGELFF. The CDR3 DNA reads as TGTGCCAGCAGCCAAGTGACAGCGGGGGGGCCCGGGGAGCTGTTTTTT.

The CDR3 bases are TGTGCCAGCAGTTACGGGGCCCTGGGCGGCTACACCTTC. Protein: CASSYGALGGYTF. The rearrangement uses TRBV6-5 and TRBJ1-2; tentatively, D is TRBD1 (5 bases). Deletions cut 2 bases from V and 8 bases from J, with 12 bases between. Germline-derived CDR1 and CDR2 are MNHEY and SVGAGI. This CDR3 comprises 13 residues.

The chain couples TRBV2 to TRBJ1-2, with unresolved D. The germline V and J ends were trimmed by 8 bases and 8 bases, with 12 bases remaining between them. CDR1 SNHLY and CDR2 FYNNEI come from the germline V gene. This CDR3 is 11 amino acids long. In nucleotides, the CDR3 is TGTGCCAGCCTCAGTTCGAGGGGCTACACCTTC. Protein sequence: CASLSSRGYTF. The full variable domain, in which reference TRBV2 and TRBJ1-2 provide the parts outside the CDR3, is EPEVTQTPSHQVTQMGQEVILRCVPISNHLYFYWYRQILGQKVEFLVSFYNNEISEKSEIFDDQFSVERPDGSNFTLKIRSTKLEDSAMYFCASLSSRGYTFGSGTRLTVV.

The chain joins TRBV27 to TRBJ1-4; D is possibly TRBD1 (5 bases). The germline V gene encodes CDR1 MNHEY and CDR2 SMNVEV (reference sequence). The CDR3 runs to 18 residues. V dropped 2 bases and J dropped 10 bases, with 26 bases sitting between them. The CDR3 sequence is CASSLSLVGTPYSRKLFF. The CDR3 DNA sequence: TGTGCCAGCAGTTTAAGCCTTGTCGGGACTCCTTATTCCAGAAAACTGTTTTTT.

V and J are TRBV5-5 and TRBJ2-1; no definite D call. Germline CDR1 and CDR2: SGHKS and YYEKEE (reference sequence). Trimming took 4 bases from V and 10 from J, leaving 12 bases between them. This CDR3 comprises 12 residues. Here the CDR3 DNA reads TGTGCCAGCAGCCTGAACGTTGGCGAGCAGTTCTTC. Amino acids: CASSLNVGEQFF.

In this sample, this clone turned up once. This rearrangement joins TRBV6-5 to TRBJ2-7; perhaps TRBD1 as D (6 bases). This CDR3 has 15 residues. Germline CDR1 is MNHEY and CDR2 is SVGAGI. Trimming stripped 4 bases from V and 2 bases from J, with 15 bases between. The CDR3 nucleotides read TGTGCCAGCAGTTTGAAACCCTGGACAGCCTACGAGCAGTACTTC. Protein product: CASSLKPWTAYEQYF.

The rearrangement uses TRBV6-5 and TRBJ2-1; TRBD2 aligns across 11 bases. The CDR3 runs 14 residues. The germline V gene has CDR1 MNHEY and CDR2 SVGAGI. Unmatched junction bases numbered 4, after V lost 6 bases and J lost 6 bases. DNA for the CDR3: TGTGCCAGCAGAAATAGCGGGGGGGCCAATGAGCAGTTCTTC. This translates into CASRNSGGANEQFF.

The chain combines TRBV6-5 with TRBJ1-1; TRBD1 might be the D (5 bases). The germline V gene has CDR1 MNHEY and CDR2 SVGAGI. Trimming stripped 5 bases from V and 4 bases from J, with 8 bases between. The CDR3 sequence is 12 residues long. The CDR3 sequence is CASSRGGTEAFF. In DNA, the CDR3 is TGTGCCAGCAGTAGGGGTGGCACTGAAGCTTTCTTT.

This rearrangement joins TRBV5-6 to TRBJ2-1; D not certain. The CDR3 runs to 11 residues. The germline V and J ends were trimmed by 4 bases and 11 bases, with 10 bases remaining between them. In germline, CDR1 is SGHDT, CDR2 YYEEEE. The CDR3 coding sequence is TGTGCCAGCAGCCTAGAGGTTCAGCAGTTCTTC. Protein: CASSLEVQQFF. The full variable domain, in which reference TRBV5-6 and TRBJ2-1 provide the parts outside the CDR3, is DAGVTQSPTHLIKTRGQQVTLRCSPKSGHDTVSWYQQALGQGPQFIFQYYEEEERQRGNFPDRFSGHQFPNYSSELNVNALLLGDSALYLCASSLEVQQFFGPGTRLTVL.